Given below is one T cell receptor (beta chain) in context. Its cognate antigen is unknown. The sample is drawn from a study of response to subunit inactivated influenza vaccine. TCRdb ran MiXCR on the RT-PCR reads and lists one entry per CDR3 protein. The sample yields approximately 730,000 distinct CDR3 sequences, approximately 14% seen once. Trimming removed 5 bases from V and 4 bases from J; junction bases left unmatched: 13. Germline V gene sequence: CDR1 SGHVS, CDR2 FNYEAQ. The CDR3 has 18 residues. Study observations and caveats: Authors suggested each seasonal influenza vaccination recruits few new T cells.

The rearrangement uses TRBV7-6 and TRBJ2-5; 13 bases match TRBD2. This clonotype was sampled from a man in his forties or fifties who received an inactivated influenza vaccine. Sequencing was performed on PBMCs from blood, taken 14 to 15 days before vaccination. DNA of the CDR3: TGTGCCAGCAGCCGCCCTACTAGCGGGAGGGCCGAGGGAGAGACCCAGTACTTC. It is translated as CASSRPTSGRAEGETQYF.